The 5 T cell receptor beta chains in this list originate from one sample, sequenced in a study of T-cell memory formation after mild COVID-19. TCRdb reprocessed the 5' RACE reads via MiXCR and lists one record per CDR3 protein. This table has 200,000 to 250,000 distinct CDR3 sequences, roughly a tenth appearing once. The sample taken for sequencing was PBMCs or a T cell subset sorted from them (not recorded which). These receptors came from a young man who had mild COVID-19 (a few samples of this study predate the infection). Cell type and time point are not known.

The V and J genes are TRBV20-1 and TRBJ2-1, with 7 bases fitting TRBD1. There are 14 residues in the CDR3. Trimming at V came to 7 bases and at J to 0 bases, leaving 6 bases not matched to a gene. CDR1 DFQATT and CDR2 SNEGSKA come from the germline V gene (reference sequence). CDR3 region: CSVTTGSSYNEQFF. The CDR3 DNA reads TGCAGTGTAACGACAGGGAGCTCCTACAATGAGCAGTTCTTC.

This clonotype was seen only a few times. Here the CDR3 DNA reads TGTGCCACCGGAACTAGGGCAGGAGGCACCGGGGAGCTGTTTTTT. Translating gives CATGTRAGGTGELFF. The genes are TRBV12-3 or TRBV12-4 and TRBJ2-2; tentatively, D is TRBD2 (5 bases). Trimming took off 10 bases at V and 4 bases at J, with 19 bases between the two ends. CDR3 length: 15 amino acids.

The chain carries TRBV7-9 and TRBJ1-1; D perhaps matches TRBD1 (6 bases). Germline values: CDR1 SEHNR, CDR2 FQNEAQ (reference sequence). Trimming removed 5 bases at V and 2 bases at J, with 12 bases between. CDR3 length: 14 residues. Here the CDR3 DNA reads TGTGCCAGCAGCGGGACACTAAGAAACACTGAAGCTTTCTTT. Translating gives CASSGTLRNTEAFF. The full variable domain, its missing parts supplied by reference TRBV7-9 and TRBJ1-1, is DTGVSQNPRHKITKRGQNVTFRCDPISEHNRLYWYRQTLGQGPEFLTYFQNEAQLEKSRLLSDRFSAERPKGSFSTLEIQRTEQGDSAMYLCASSGTLRNTEAFFGQGTRLTVV.

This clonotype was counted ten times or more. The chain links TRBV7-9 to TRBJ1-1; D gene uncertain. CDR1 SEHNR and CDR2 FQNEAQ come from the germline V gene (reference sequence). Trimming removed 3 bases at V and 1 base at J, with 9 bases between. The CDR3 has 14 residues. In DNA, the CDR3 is TGTGCCAGCAGCTTGGGTGGAGGGAACACTGAAGCTTTCTTT. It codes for CASSLGGGNTEAFF.

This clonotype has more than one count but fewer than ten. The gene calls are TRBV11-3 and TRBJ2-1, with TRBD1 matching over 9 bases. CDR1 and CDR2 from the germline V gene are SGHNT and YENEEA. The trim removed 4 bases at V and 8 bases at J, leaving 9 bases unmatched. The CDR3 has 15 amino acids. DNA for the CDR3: TGTGCCAGCAGCTACACAGGGGGCGAAGGGTATGAGCAGTTCTTC. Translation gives CASSYTGGEGYEQFF.